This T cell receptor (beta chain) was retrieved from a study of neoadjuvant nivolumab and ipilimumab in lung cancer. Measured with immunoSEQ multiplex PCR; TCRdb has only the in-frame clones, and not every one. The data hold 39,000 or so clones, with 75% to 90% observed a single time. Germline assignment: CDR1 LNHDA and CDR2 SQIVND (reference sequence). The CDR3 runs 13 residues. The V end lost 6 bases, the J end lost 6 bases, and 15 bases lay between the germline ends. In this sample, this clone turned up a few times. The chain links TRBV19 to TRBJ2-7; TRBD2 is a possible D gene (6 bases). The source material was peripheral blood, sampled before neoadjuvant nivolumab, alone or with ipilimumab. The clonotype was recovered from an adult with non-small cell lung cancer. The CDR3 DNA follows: TGTGCCAGTAGAACCCCGGGGGAGGTCGAGCAGTACTTC. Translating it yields CASRTPGEVEQYF.